This TCR beta chain was sequenced during a study of blood T cell repertoires in COVID-19. Study details: COVID-19 samples, acute and convalescent, were from the United States, Italy and Spain. T cells, B-cell-depleted T cells, or PBMCs supplied cDNA or gDNA.

Original methodology: For nucleated cells, counts were estimated from reference gene primer amplification. Profiling relied on immunoSEQ multiplex PCR, and the TCRdb table lists in-frame clones only, not all of them. V and J calls and clone size come straight from that table; D and trimming were deduced from the DNA. Here the sample spans about 44,000 clones, about nine tenths being singletons. Trimming took 0 bases from V and 3 from J, leaving 12 bases between them. CDR1 is SGHNT and CDR2 is YENEEA in the germline V gene. CDR3 size: 16 residues. The TCR comes from a woman aged 80 or over in a cohort sampled during active or convalescent COVID-19. The chain has TRBV11-3 and TRBJ2-1; weak D call: TRBD2 (6 bases). The specimen sequenced was peripheral blood. The DNA of the CDR3 is TGTGCCAGCAGCTTAGAAGAGGCCGGGGGCTACAATGAGCAGTTCTTC. Protein sequence: CASSLEEAGGYNEQFF.